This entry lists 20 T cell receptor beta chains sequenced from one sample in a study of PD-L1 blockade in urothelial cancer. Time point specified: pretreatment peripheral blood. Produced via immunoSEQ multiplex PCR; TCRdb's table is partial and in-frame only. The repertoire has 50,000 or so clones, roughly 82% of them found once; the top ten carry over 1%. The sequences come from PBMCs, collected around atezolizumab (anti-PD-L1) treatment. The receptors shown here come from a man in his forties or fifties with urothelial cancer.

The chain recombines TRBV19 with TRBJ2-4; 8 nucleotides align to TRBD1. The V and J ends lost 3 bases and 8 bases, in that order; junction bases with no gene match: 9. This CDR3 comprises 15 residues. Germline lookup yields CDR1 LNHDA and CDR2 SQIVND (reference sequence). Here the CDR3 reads CASSMGGDRGHIQYF. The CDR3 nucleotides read TGTGCCAGTAGTATGGGGGGCGACAGGGGACACATTCAGTACTTC.

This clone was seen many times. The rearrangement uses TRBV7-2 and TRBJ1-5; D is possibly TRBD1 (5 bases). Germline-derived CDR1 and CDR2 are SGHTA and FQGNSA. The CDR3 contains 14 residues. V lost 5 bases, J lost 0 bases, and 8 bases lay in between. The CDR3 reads CASSPQGSNQPQHF. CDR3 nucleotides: TGTGCCAGCAGCCCCCAGGGTAGCAATCAGCCCCAGCATTTT.

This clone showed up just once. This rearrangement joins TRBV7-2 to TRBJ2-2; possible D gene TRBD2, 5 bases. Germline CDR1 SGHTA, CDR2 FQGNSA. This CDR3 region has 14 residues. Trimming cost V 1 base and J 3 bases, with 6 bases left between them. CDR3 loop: CASSLERYTGELFF. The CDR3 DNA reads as TGTGCCAGCAGCTTAGAGCGGTACACCGGGGAGCTGTTTTTT.

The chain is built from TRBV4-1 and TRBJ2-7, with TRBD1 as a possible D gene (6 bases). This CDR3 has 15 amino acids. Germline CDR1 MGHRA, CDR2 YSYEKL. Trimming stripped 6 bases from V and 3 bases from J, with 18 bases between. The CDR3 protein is CASRGTGRGVYEQYF. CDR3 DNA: TGCGCCAGCAGGGGGACGGGCAGGGGAGTCTACGAGCAGTACTTC.

CDR3 DNA: TGTGCCAGCAGTGGTACCGGGACAAACAATCAGCCCCAGCATTTT. It translates to CASSGTGTNNQPQHF. V is TRBV2 and J is TRBJ1-5; possible D gene TRBD1, 6 bases. The CDR3 spans 15 residues. V was trimmed by 4 bases and J by 3 bases, leaving 13 bases between them. Looked up from germline, CDR1 is SNHLY and CDR2 is FYNNEI.

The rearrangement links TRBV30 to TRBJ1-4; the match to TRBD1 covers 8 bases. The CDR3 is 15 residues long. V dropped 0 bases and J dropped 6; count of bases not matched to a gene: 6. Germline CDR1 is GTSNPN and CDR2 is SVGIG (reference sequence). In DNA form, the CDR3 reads TGTGCCTGGAGTGTTACACGGACAGGGTATGAAAAACTGTTTTTT. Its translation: CAWSVTRTGYEKLFF.

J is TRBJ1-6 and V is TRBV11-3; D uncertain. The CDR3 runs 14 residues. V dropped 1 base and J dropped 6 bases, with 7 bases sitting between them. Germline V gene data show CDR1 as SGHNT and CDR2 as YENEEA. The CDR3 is CASSLGGINSPLHF. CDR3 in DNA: TGTGCCAGCAGCTTAGGAGGGATTAATTCACCCCTCCACTTT.

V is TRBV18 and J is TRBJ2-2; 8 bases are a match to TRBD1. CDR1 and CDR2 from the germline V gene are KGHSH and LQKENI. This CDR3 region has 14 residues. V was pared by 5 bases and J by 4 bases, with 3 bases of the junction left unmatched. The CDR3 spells CASSSDRGTGELFF. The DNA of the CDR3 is TGTGCCAGCTCATCCGACAGGGGCACCGGGGAGCTGTTTTTT.

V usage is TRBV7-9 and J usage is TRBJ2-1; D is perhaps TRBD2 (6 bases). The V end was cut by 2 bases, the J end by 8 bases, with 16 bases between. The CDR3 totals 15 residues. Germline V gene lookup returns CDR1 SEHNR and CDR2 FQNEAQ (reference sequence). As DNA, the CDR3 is TGTGCCAGCAGCTTATTCGGGGGAAATGTACATGAGCAGTTCTTC. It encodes CASSLFGGNVHEQFF.

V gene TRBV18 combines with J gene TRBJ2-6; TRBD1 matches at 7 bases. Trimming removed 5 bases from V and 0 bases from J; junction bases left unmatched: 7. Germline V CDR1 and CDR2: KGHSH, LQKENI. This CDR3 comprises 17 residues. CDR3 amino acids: CASSSGTANSGANVLTF. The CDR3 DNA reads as TGTGCCAGCTCATCCGGGACAGCTAACTCTGGGGCCAACGTCCTGACTTTC.

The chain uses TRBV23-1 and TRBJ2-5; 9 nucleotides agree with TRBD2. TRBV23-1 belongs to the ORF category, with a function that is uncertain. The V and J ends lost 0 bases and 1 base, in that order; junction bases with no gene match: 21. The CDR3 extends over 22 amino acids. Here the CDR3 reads CASSQSIPFRRRGGYPQETQYF. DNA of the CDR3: TGCGCCAGCAGTCAATCGATCCCCTTTCGACGGCGGGGGGGGTACCCCCAAGAGACCCAGTACTTC.

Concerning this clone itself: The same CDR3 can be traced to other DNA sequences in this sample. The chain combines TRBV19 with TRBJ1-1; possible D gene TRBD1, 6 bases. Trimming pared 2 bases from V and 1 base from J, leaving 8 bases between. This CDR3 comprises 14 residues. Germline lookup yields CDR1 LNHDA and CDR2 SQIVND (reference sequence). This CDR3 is CASSIQGSNTEAFF. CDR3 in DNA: TGTGCCAGTAGTATACAGGGGTCGAACACTGAAGCTTTCTTT.

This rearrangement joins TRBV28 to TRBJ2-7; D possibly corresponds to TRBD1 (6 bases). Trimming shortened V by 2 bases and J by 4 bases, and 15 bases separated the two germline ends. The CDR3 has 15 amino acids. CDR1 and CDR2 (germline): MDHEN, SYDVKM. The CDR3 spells CASSLPAGASYEQYF. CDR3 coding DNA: TGTGCCAGCAGTTTACCTGCAGGGGCTTCGTACGAGCAGTACTTC.

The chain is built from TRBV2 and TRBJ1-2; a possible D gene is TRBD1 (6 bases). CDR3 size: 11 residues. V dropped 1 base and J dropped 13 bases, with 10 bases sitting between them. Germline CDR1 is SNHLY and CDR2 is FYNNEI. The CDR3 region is CASSEEGGSTF. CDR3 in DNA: TGTGCCAGCAGTGAAGAAGGGGGTTCCACCTTC.

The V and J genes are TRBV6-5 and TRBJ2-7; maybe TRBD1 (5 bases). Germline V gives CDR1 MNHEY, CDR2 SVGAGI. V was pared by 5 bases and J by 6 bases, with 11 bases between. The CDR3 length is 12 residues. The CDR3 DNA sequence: TGTGCCAGCAGTATTCAGGGTGGCGAGCAGTACTTC. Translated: CASSIQGGEQYF.

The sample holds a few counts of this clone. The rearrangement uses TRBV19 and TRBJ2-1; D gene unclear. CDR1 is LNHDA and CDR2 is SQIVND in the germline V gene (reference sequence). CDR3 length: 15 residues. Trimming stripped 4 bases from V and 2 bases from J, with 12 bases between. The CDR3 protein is CASSKTASTYNEQFF. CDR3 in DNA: TGTGCCAGTAGTAAAACAGCCAGTACCTACAATGAGCAGTTCTTC.

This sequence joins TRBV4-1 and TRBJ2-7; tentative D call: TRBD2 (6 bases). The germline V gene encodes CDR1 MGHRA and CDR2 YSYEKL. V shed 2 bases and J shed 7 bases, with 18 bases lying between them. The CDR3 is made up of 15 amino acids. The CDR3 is CASSQSEGLTWEQYF. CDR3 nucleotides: TGCGCCAGCAGCCAAAGCGAGGGACTTACCTGGGAGCAGTACTTC.

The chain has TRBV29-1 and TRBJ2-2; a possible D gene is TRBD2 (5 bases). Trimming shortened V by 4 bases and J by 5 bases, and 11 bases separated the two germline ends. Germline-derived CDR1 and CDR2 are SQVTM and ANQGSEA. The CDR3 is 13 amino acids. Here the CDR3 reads CSVGLDLTGELFF. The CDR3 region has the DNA TGCAGCGTTGGGCTGGACTTAACCGGGGAGCTGTTTTTT.

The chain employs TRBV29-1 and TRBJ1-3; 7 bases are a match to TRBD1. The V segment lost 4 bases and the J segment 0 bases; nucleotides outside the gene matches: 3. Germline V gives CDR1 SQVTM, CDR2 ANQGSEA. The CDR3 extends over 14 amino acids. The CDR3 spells CSVVDRNSGNTIYF. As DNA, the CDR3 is TGCAGCGTTGTGGACAGGAACTCTGGAAACACCATATATTTT. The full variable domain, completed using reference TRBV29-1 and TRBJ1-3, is SAVISQKPSRDICQRGTSLTIQCQVDSQVTMMFWYRQQPGQSLTLIATANQGSEATYESGFVIDKFPISRPNLTFSTLTVSNMSPEDSSIYLCSVVDRNSGNTIYFGEGSWLTVV.

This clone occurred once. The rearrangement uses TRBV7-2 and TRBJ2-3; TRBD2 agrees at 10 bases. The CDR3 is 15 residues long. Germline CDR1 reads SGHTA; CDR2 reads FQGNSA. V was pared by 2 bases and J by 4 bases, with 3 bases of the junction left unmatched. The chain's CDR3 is CASSLSSGGSDTQYF. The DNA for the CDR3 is TGTGCCAGCAGCTTATCTAGCGGGGGCTCAGATACGCAGTATTTT.